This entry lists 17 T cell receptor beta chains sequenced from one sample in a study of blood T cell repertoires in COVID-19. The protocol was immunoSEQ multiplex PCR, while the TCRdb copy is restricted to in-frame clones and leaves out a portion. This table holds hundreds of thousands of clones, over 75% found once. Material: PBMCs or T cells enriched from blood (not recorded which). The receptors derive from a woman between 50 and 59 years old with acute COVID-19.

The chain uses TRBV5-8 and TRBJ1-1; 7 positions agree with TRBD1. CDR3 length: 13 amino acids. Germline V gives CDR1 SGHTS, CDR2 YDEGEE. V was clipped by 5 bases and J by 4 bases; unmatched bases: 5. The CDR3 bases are TGTGCCAGCAGTGTGGACAGGAGCACTGAAGCTTTCTTT. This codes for CASSVDRSTEAFF.

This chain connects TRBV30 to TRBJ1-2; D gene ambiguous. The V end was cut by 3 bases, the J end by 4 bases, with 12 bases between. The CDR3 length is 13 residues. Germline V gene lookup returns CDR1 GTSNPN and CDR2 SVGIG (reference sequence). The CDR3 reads CAWSTRFLYGYTF. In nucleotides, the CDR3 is TGTGCCTGGAGCACCCGGTTCCTCTATGGCTACACCTTC. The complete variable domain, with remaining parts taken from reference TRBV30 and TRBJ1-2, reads SQTIHQWPATLVQPVGSPLSLECTVEGTSNPNLYWYRQAAGRGLQLLFYSVGIGQISSEVPQNLSASRPQDRQFILSSKKLLLSDSGFYLCAWSTRFLYGYTFGSGTRLTVV.

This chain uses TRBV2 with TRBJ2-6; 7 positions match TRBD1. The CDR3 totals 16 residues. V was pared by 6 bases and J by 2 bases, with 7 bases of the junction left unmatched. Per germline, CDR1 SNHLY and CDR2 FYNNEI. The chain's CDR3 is CASSTGANTGANVLTF. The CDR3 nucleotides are TGTGCCAGCAGCACAGGGGCCAACACTGGGGCCAACGTCCTGACTTTC.

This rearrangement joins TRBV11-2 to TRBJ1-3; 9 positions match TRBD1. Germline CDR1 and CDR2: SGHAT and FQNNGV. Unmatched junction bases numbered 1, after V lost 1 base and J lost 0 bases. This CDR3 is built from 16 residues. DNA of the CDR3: TGTGCCAGCAGCTTAGGGGACAGGGTCTCTGGAAACACCATATATTTT. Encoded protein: CASSLGDRVSGNTIYF. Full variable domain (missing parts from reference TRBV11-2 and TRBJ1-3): EAGVAQSPRYKIIEKRQSVAFWCNPISGHATLYWYQQILGQGPKLLIQFQNNGVVDDSQLPKDRFSAERLKGVDSTLKIQPAKLEDSAVYLCASSLGDRVSGNTIYFGEGSWLTVV.

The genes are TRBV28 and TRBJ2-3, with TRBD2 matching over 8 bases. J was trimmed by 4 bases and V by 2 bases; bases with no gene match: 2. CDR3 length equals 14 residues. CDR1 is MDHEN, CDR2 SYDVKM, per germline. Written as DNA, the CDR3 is TGTGCCAGCAGTTTACCGGGGGGGTCAGATACGCAGTATTTT. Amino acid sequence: CASSLPGGSDTQYF. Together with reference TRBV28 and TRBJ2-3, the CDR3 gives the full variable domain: DVKVTQSSRYLVKRTGEKVFLECVQDMDHENMFWYRQDPGLGLRLIYFSYDVKMKEKGDIPEGYSVSREKKERFSLILESASTNQTSMYLCASSLPGGSDTQYFGPGTRLTVL.

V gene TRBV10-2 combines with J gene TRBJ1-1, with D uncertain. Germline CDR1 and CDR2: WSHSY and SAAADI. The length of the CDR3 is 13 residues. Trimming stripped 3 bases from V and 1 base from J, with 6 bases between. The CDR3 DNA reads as TGCGCCAGCAGTGATGTGAGGAACACTGAAGCTTTCTTT. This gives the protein CASSDVRNTEAFF.

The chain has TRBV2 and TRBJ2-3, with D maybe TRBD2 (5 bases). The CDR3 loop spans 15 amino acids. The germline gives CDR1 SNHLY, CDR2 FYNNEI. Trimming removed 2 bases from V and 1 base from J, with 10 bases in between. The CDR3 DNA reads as TGTGCCAGCAGTGAACGAGGGAAAGGCACAGATACGCAGTATTTT. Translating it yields CASSERGKGTDTQYF.

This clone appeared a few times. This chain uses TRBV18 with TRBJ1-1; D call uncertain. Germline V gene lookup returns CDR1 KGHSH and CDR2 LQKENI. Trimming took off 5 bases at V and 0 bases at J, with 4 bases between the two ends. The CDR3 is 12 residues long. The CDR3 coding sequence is TGTGCCAGCTCATCAATGAACACTGAAGCTTTCTTT. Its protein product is CASSSMNTEAFF.

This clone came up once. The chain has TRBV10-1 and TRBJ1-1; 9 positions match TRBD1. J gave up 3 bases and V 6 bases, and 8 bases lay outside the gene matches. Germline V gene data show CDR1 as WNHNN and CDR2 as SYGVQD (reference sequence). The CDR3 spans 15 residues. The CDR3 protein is CASSKQQGAYTEAFF. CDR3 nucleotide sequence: TGCGCCAGCAGCAAACAACAGGGGGCCTACACTGAAGCTTTCTTT.

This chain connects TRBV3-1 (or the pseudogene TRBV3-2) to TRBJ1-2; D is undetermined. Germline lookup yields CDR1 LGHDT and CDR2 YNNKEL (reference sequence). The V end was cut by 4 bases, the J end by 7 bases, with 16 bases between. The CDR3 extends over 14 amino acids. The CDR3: CASSLGDGQLGYTF. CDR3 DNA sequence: TGTGCCAGCAGCCTGGGAGACGGGCAGCTTGGCTACACCTTC.

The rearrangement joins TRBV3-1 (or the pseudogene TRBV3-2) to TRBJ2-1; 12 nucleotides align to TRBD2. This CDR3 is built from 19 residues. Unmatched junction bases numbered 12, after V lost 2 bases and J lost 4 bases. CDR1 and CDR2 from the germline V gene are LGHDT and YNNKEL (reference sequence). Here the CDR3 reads CASSQRVPSGGERYNEQFF. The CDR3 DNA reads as TGTGCCAGCAGCCAAAGAGTACCTAGCGGGGGGGAAAGATACAATGAGCAGTTCTTC.

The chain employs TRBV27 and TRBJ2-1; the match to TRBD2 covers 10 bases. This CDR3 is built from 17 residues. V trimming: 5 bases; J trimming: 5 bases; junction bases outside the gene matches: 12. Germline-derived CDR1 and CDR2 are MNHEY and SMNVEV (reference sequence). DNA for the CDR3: TGTGCCAGCAGTCCTAAACCCACTAGCGGGGCTAACAATGAGCAGTTCTTC. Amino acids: CASSPKPTSGANNEQFF.

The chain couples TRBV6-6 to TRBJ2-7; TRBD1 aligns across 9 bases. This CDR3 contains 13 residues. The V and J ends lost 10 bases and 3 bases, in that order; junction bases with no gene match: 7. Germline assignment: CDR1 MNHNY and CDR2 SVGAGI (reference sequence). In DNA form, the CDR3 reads TGTGCCACCAAGACAGGGGGGGGCTACGAGCAGTACTTC. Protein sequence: CATKTGGGYEQYF.

CDR3 region: CASTFQGATEKLFF. CDR3 coding DNA: TGTGCCAGTACCTTTCAGGGGGCGACCGAAAAACTGTTTTTT. The chain links TRBV19 to TRBJ1-4, with 8 nucleotides matching TRBD1. This CDR3 is built from 14 residues. The germline V gene encodes CDR1 LNHDA and CDR2 SQIVND (reference sequence). Trimming cost V 7 bases and J 8 bases; bases outside gene matches: 9.

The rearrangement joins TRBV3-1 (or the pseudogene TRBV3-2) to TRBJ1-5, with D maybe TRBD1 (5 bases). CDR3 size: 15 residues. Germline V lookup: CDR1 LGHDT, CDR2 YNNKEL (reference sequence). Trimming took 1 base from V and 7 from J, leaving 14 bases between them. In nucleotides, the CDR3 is TGTGCCAGCAGCCAAGGGTGGGGGGGAAGCCAGCCCCAGCATTTT. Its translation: CASSQGWGGSQPQHF.

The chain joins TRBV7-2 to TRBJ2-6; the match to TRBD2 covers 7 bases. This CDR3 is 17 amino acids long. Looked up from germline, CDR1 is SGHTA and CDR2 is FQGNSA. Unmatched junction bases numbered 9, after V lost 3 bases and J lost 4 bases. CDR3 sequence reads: CASSFLRGVPGANVLTF. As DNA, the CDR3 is TGTGCCAGCAGCTTTCTCCGGGGGGTCCCAGGGGCCAACGTCCTGACTTTC.

CDR3 amino acids: CASSLGEQRPQHF. CDR3 DNA: TGTGCCAGCAGCTTGGGGGAGCAAAGGCCCCAGCATTTT. The V gene is TRBV5-6, the J gene TRBJ1-5; D is undetermined. Germline CDR1 is SGHDT and CDR2 is YYEEEE. The V and J ends lost 0 bases and 9 bases respectively, with 10 bases between them. This CDR3 has 13 amino acids.